The clone carrying this T cell receptor (beta chain) was counted at least ten times. What it binds is not known. One end of the junction is discordant with germline, which a read error may explain. The data derive from a study of T cells after yellow fever vaccination. Via MiXCR, TCRdb re-called the 5' RACE reads, giving one row per CDR3 protein. The sample yields 450,000 to 550,000 distinct CDR3 sequences, about a fifth seen once. Notes on the study in general: The study re-detected most primary-vaccination clones after the booster (approximately 96% CD4, around 90% CD8).

The sample in question was PBMCs, obtained approximately 20 days after the first yellow fever vaccination. This receptor was obtained from a man younger than 30 who received the YFV17D yellow fever vaccine.

The CDR3, as DNA: TGCGCCAGCAGCTTGGCCCGAACAGATACGCAGTATTTT. This sequence encodes CASSLARTDTQYF. The V gene is TRBV7-9, the J gene TRBJ2-3, with D hard to call. The CDR3 totals 13 residues. The germline CDR1 and CDR2 sequences are SEHNR and FQNEAQ (reference sequence). Complete variable domain (other parts from reference TRBV7-9 and TRBJ2-3): DTGVSQNPRHKITKRGQNVTFRCDPISEHNRLYWYRQTLGQGPEFLTYFQNEAQLEKSRLLSDRFSAERPKGSFSTLEIQRTEQGDSAMYLCASSLARTDTQYFGPGTRLTVL.